This is a list of T cell receptor beta chains from one sample in a study of T cells after posttransplantation cyclophosphamide. The table came from immunoSEQ multiplex PCR; TCRdb's copy has only in-frame clones and leaves some out. The repertoire yields over 30,000 clones, none seen only once; the top ten contain 4% to 5.5%. What was sequenced was PBMCs. The receptors were gathered from a woman in her forties or fifties in good health and a related stem cell transplant donor. Both conserved end residues are part of each CDR3. The D gene is left open where the match is weak. Some rows have no size entry. The others give once, few or many, or a class for an expanded clone.

j_gene,len,abundance,v_gene,d_gene,CDR3nt,CDR3aa
TRBJ2-3,14,NA,TRBV29-1,TRBD1,TGCAGCGTTGACAGGGGGCAAGACACAGATACGCAGTATTTT,CSVDRGQDTDTQYF
TRBJ2-3,14,many,TRBV5-1,NA,TGCGCCAGCAGCTTGGCCAGGGAAGCAGATACGCAGTATTTT,CASSLAREADTQYF
TRBJ2-7,13,many,TRBV28,NA,TGTGCCAGCAGTTTAGTGTACGCTCAGGGTGAATACTTC,CASSLVYAQGEYF
TRBJ2-6,14,many,TRBV18,NA,TGTGCCAGCTCACCGAGATCTGGGGCCAACGTCCTGACTTTC,CASSPRSGANVLTF
TRBJ2-2,18,many,TRBV7-2,TRBD2,TGTGCCAGCAGCTTAGGGATCGTCGGGGGGGCCGGGGCCGGGGAGCTGTTTTTT,CASSLGIVGGAGAGELFF
TRBJ2-7,14,few,TRBV7-2,TRBD1,TGTGCCAGCAGAAGACAGGGAACCCTGAACGAGCAGTACTTC,CASRRQGTLNEQYF
TRBJ2-6,18,few,TRBV5-1,TRBD1,TGCGCCAGCAGCTTGAGGGGACAGGGAACAGATGGGGCCAACGTCCTGACTTTC,CASSLRGQGTDGANVLTF
TRBJ2-1,14,many,TRBV28,TRBD2,TGTGCCAGCAGTTTAGGGACTAGATGGAATGAGCAGTTCTTC,CASSLGTRWNEQFF
TRBJ2-7,12,many,TRBV2,NA,TGTGCCAGCAAGCACAGCTCCTACGAGCAGTACTTC,CASKHSSYEQYF
TRBJ2-3,16,many,TRBV2,TRBD2,TGTGCCAGCAGTGAAGCCCGGACTAGCCACCGAGATACGCAGTATTTT,CASSEARTSHRDTQYF
TRBJ2-5,16,medium-sized,TRBV4-1,TRBD1,TGCGCCAGCAGCCAAGATGGAAGGGGGCAACAAGAGACCCAGTACTTC,CASSQDGRGQQETQYF
TRBJ2-7,16,many,TRBV2,NA,TGTGCCAGCAGTGGGCCGCAGGCCGACAGCTCCTACGAGCAGTACTTC,CASSGPQADSSYEQYF
TRBJ2-2,20,many,TRBV18,TRBD1,TGTGCCAGCTCACCACTCTCCTATCGACAGGGGGCTGGAGACACCGGGGAGCTGTTTTTT,CASSPLSYRQGAGDTGELFF
TRBJ2-2,15,many,TRBV4-3,NA,TGCGCCAGCAGCCAAGATACTTTCGGGAAGCGGGAGCTGTTTTTT,CASSQDTFGKRELFF
TRBJ2-1,13,many,TRBV14,NA,TGTGCCAGCCGCCACCGCCAGGGGAATGAGCAGTTCTTC,CASRHRQGNEQFF
TRBJ1-1,13,many,TRBV5-4,NA,TGTGCCAGCAGCTTGTTTGCGGACACTGAAGCTTTCTTT,CASSLFADTEAFF
TRBJ1-6,15,many,TRBV6-5,NA,TGTGCCAGCAGTTACTCCGGGGGAAGCCCATCACCCCTCCACTTT,CASSYSGGSPSPLHF
TRBJ1-2,18,many,TRBV6-1,NA,TGTGCCAGCAGTGATAGGAACCCCGGCCGAGGGATGGACTATGGCTACACCTTC,CASSDRNPGRGMDYGYTF
TRBJ2-2,16,many,TRBV18,TRBD1,TGTGCCAGCTCACCGACCGGGACAGGGATCACCGGGGAGCTGTTTTTT,CASSPTGTGITGELFF
TRBJ2-5,12,many,TRBV5-5,NA,TGTGCCAGCACCTTCAACCAAGAGACCCAGTACTTC,CASTFNQETQYF
TRBJ2-2,17,many,TRBV5-1,NA,TGCGCCAGCAGCTTGGCGTCGGGGGGCAAACGGACCGGGGAGCTGTTTTTT,CASSLASGGKRTGELFF
TRBJ1-5,14,many,TRBV7-2,NA,TGTGCCAGCAGCTTGGGGGGGCTCGGGCAGCCCCAGCATTTT,CASSLGGLGQPQHF
TRBJ1-2,11,many,TRBV28,NA,TGTGCCAGCAGGGGGCAGTTAATCCACACCTTC,CASRGQLIHTF
TRBJ2-5,16,many,TRBV4-1,TRBD2,TGCGCCAGCAGCCCACCAAGGACTAGCGGGGGGGAGACCCAGTACTTC,CASSPPRTSGGETQYF